This paragraph covers one T cell receptor beta chain sequence. The antigen remains undetermined. The record originates from a study of long-term antiretroviral therapy in people with HIV. The study, taken as a whole, reports: Whichever time point was examined, clones expanded before ART dominated the repertoire.

Version v3.0 of the immunoSEQ assay ran at survey level. Sequencing was designed to cover roughly 35,000-55,000 T-cell genomes in each sample. Produced via immunoSEQ multiplex PCR; TCRdb's table is partial and in-frame only. The sample yields roughly 45,000 clones, around 84% seen once. In germline, CDR1 is LNHDA, CDR2 SQIVND (reference sequence). The CDR3 extends over 16 amino acids. Deletions cut 9 bases from V and 0 bases from J, with 20 bases between. The sequencing used unsorted PBMCs, collected 0.8 years after starting antiretroviral therapy. The V call is TRBV19, the J call TRBJ1-1, with D perhaps TRBD1 (6 bases). The receptor's source is a woman aged 18-29 years with HIV. The CDR3 DNA follows: TGTGCCAGCCAGGCGGTGGGGGGCCGCATGAACACTGAAGCTTTCTTT. As protein: CASQAVGGRMNTEAFF.